The entry that follows covers one T cell receptor (beta chain) sequence. Its specificity is not known. These data are taken from a study of cytomegalovirus exposure and HLA in healthy donors. Points from the study as a whole: In vitro assays verified that a few CMV-associated chains recognized CMV antigens specifically. A missense DCLRE1C variant was associated with V- and J-gene trimming of TCR beta chains in a later analysis, and an independent cohort replicated the association.

The PCR employed 60 Vbeta primers together with 13 Jbeta primers. Here immunoSEQ multiplex PCR was the method, and the copy in TCRdb shows in-frame clones only, minus some. The sample includes about 200,000 clones, 70% to 90% of them seen just once. The V and J ends lost 5 bases and 0 bases, in that order; junction bases with no gene match: 10. The germline gives CDR1 SGHTA, CDR2 FQGNSA. The CDR3 is 18 residues long. The chain carries TRBV7-2 and TRBJ2-2; 9 bases are a match to TRBD2. This sequence originates from a man aged 25 to 40 in good health and CMV-seronegative. Sequenced: PBMCs. This CDR3 reads CASSLRSSGGSNTGELFF. DNA of the CDR3: TGTGCCAGCAGCCTTAGGAGTAGCGGGGGATCGAACACCGGGGAGCTGTTTTTT.